Listed here are 17 T cell receptor beta chains from one sample, sequenced in a study of cytomegalovirus exposure and HLA in healthy donors (dated by TCRdb to 2016 to 2017). Preparation of the library involved the immunoSEQ multiplex PCR assay. A mixture of 60 forward primers for TCR Vbeta segments and 13 reverse primers for TCR Jbeta segments was used in the multiplex PCR. TCRdb took over this immuneACCESS table, retaining in-frame rearrangements with V and J assigned. Such tables are incomplete; in checked studies, under half of the missing clones stem from an unresolved V gene, and the remainder is unexplained. The record for this sample contains around 64,000 clones. 2.4% of the sample belongs to the ten largest clones. Sequenced sample: PBMCs. All receptors come from a female donor in good health and CMV-seropositive.

V and J are TRBV30 and TRBJ2-7, with D maybe TRBD1 (6 bases). V was trimmed by 4 bases and J by 7 bases, leaving 14 bases between them. The CDR3 consists of 12 residues. Looked up from germline, CDR1 is GTSNPN and CDR2 is SVGIG (reference sequence). The CDR3 is CAWMVQGYEQYF. The CDR3 DNA is TGTGCCTGGATGGTCCAGGGGTATGAGCAGTACTTC.

This chain connects TRBV29-1 to TRBJ2-1; TRBD2 matches at 12 bases. The CDR3 loop spans 13 amino acids. CDR1 is SQVTM, CDR2 ANQGSEA, per germline. Germline trimming cut 4 bases from V and 7 bases from J; bases unmatched to any gene: 2. The CDR3: CSVGGTSGNEQFF. The CDR3 DNA follows: TGCAGCGTTGGAGGGACTAGCGGGAATGAGCAGTTCTTC.

J is TRBJ1-5 and V is TRBV28; TRBD1 is a possible D gene (5 bases). The CDR3 consists of 14 residues. Trimming took 6 bases from V and 3 from J, leaving 12 bases between them. Germline values: CDR1 MDHEN, CDR2 SYDVKM. CDR3 region: CASRLRVDNQPQHF. In DNA form, the CDR3 reads TGTGCCAGCAGGCTCAGGGTAGACAATCAGCCCCAGCATTTT.

This chain joins TRBV5-8 and TRBJ2-7; 9 nucleotides align to TRBD1. The CDR3 is 15 amino acids. Looked up from germline, CDR1 is SGHTS and CDR2 is YDEGEE. J gave up 0 bases and V 4 bases, and 5 bases lay outside the gene matches. CDR3 sequence reads: CASSATGGTSYEQYF. As DNA, the CDR3 is TGTGCCAGCAGCGCGACAGGGGGAACCTCCTACGAGCAGTACTTC.

The V gene is TRBV30, the J gene TRBJ1-2, with 10 bases lining up with TRBD1. The CDR3 has 17 residues. Germline V CDR1 and CDR2: GTSNPN, SVGIG (reference sequence). The V segment lost 3 bases and the J segment 0 bases; nucleotides outside the gene matches: 10. The CDR3 here is CAWSLGQGPTTNYGYTF. CDR3 DNA sequence: TGTGCCTGGAGCTTGGGACAGGGGCCCACTACTAACTATGGCTACACCTTC. Complete variable domain (other parts from reference TRBV30 and TRBJ1-2): SQTIHQWPATLVQPVGSPLSLECTVEGTSNPNLYWYRQAAGRGLQLLFYSVGIGQISSEVPQNLSASRPQDRQFILSSKKLLLSDSGFYLCAWSLGQGPTTNYGYTFGSGTRLTVV.

The genes are TRBV2 and TRBJ1-5; a weak D match, TRBD1 (5 bases). V was shortened by 8 bases and J by 0 bases, with 11 bases between the two germline ends. CDR1 is SNHLY and CDR2 is FYNNEI in the germline V gene. The CDR3 loop spans 14 amino acids. CDR3 amino acids: CASQTANSNQPQHF. The CDR3 bases are TGTGCCAGCCAGACAGCGAATAGCAATCAGCCCCAGCATTTT.

The chain joins TRBV5-1 to TRBJ1-1; D remains unclear. Trimming left V 4 bases short and J 0 bases short, with 13 bases between. From germline, CDR1 is SGHRS and CDR2 YFSETQ. This CDR3 contains 15 residues. The CDR3 here is CASSPRGGVNTEAFF. The CDR3, as DNA: TGCGCCAGCAGCCCCCGAGGCGGGGTGAACACTGAAGCTTTCTTT.

The chain links TRBV11-2 to TRBJ1-5, with D tentatively TRBD1 (6 bases). Germline lookup yields CDR1 SGHAT and CDR2 FQNNGV. V lost 6 bases to trimming and J lost 6 bases, with 15 bases between them. The CDR3 covers 14 residues. The CDR3 DNA reads TGTGCCAGCAGTTCGTTACAGGGTTCTCAGCCCCAGCATTTT. Amino acids: CASSSLQGSQPQHF. Variable domain in full (rest from reference TRBV11-2 and TRBJ1-5): EAGVAQSPRYKIIEKRQSVAFWCNPISGHATLYWYQQILGQGPKLLIQFQNNGVVDDSQLPKDRFSAERLKGVDSTLKIQPAKLEDSAVYLCASSSLQGSQPQHFGDGTRLSIL.

The J gene is TRBJ2-7, the V gene TRBV28; perhaps TRBD1 as D (6 bases). The CDR3 loop spans 12 amino acids. Germline assignment: CDR1 MDHEN and CDR2 SYDVKM. V gave up 6 bases and J gave up 3 bases, with 9 bases separating them. DNA of the CDR3: TGTGCCAGCAGCCTAGGGGGCTACGAGCAGTACTTC. Translating gives CASSLGGYEQYF.

The rearrangement uses TRBV28 and TRBJ1-1; possibly TRBD1 for D (5 bases). CDR1 and CDR2 (germline): MDHEN, SYDVKM. This CDR3 spans 15 amino acids. The V and J ends lost 8 bases and 0 bases respectively, with 16 bases between them. Here the CDR3 DNA reads TGTGCCAGCCTCAATGGGGGGGAAATGAACACTGAAGCTTTCTTT. Translation: CASLNGGEMNTEAFF.

Worth noting for this clone: The sample carries other DNA sequences with the same CDR3. CDR3 in DNA: TGTGCCAGCAGTAACAGGGGGCTCGGCTATGGCTACACCTTC. This sequence encodes CASSNRGLGYGYTF. This chain links TRBV27 with TRBJ1-2; 9 nucleotides agree with TRBD1. Trimming took 5 bases from V and 4 from J; bases not matched to a gene: 5. In germline, CDR1 is MNHEY, CDR2 SMNVEV (reference sequence). The length of the CDR3 is 14 residues.

The J gene is TRBJ1-4, the V gene TRBV30; D may be TRBD1 (6 bases). The CDR3 is made up of 15 amino acids. Trimming took off 1 base at V and 8 bases at J, with 17 bases between the two ends. Germline CDR1 reads GTSNPN; CDR2 reads SVGIG (reference sequence). This CDR3 reads CAWSATGTPREKLFF. DNA of the CDR3: TGTGCCTGGAGTGCGACCGGGACACCAAGGGAAAAACTGTTTTTT.

The chain has TRBV5-1 and TRBJ2-7; 10 bases fit TRBD2. This CDR3 is 19 amino acids long. Germline CDR1 is SGHRS and CDR2 is YFSETQ. Germline trimming cut 7 bases from V and 6 bases from J; bases unmatched to any gene: 25. CDR3 residues: CASSLGAAGLAGEGSEQYF. In nucleotides, the CDR3 is TGCGCCAGCTCACTTGGAGCGGCTGGGCTAGCGGGGGAGGGGTCCGAGCAGTACTTC.

The chain recombines TRBV7-9 with TRBJ1-2, with D perhaps TRBD1 (5 bases). The CDR3 length is 15 residues. Germline assignment: CDR1 SEHNR and CDR2 FQNEAQ (reference sequence). V gave up 3 bases and J gave up 7 bases, with 18 bases separating them. The CDR3 sequence: CASSLERSGVAGYTF. The DNA for the CDR3 is TGTGCCAGCAGCTTGGAGAGGTCGGGGGTGGCTGGCTACACCTTC.

Here the CDR3 DNA reads TGTGCCAGCAGCTTAGGGACAGAACTCAATCAGCCCCAGCATTTT. This sequence encodes CASSLGTELNQPQHF. V gene TRBV7-6 combines with J gene TRBJ1-5, with D perhaps matching TRBD1 (6 bases). The CDR3 contains 15 residues. V lost 1 base to trimming and J lost 3 bases, with 10 bases between them. Germline loops: CDR1 SGHVS, CDR2 FNYEAQ.

V usage is TRBV29-1 and J usage is TRBJ1-1; tentatively, D is TRBD1 (5 bases). CDR1 SQVTM and CDR2 ANQGSEA come from the germline V gene. CDR3 length equals 14 residues. The V end lost 7 bases, the J end lost 0 bases, and 15 bases lay between the germline ends. CDR3 nucleotides: TGCAGCGCTTCAATAGGACACTTGAACACTGAAGCTTTCTTT. Amino acid sequence: CSASIGHLNTEAFF.

The V call is TRBV11-2, the J call TRBJ2-3, with a tentative D call TRBD2 (5 bases). The V end was cut by 2 bases, the J end by 9 bases, with 15 bases between. The CDR3 is 14 residues long. Germline V gene lookup returns CDR1 SGHAT and CDR2 FQNNGV. The CDR3 sequence: CASSLSVPTGTQYF. DNA of the CDR3: TGTGCCAGCAGCTTAAGTGTGCCAACGGGAACGCAGTATTTT.